The clone carrying this T cell receptor (beta chain) was detected once. The J segment lost 0 bases and the V segment lost 3 bases, leaving 10 bases of the junction unmatched. The CDR3 length is 18 residues. Germline-derived CDR1 and CDR2 are SGHVS and FQNEAQ. This sample was included in a study of blood T cell repertoires in COVID-19. Here immunoSEQ multiplex PCR was the method, and the copy in TCRdb shows in-frame clones only, minus some. This repertoire shows 30,000 to 40,000 clones, about four fifths found once; its top ten account for around 40%. V usage is TRBV7-8 and J usage is TRBJ1-5, with 8 positions matching TRBD1. This TCR was recovered from a man aged 80 or over with active or convalescent COVID-19. The sequenced sample consisted of peripheral blood. The CDR3, as DNA: TGTGCCAGCAGCTTGGAGGACAGGGTGAGAGTTAGCAATCAGCCCCAGCATTTT. Its protein is CASSLEDRVRVSNQPQHF.